The entry below gives a single T cell receptor beta chain sequence along with its context. This sample is part of a study of cytomegalovirus exposure and HLA in healthy donors. Per the germline V gene, CDR1 is ENHRY and CDR2 is SYGVKD. This CDR3 is 14 amino acids long. Trimming left V 3 bases short and J 3 bases short, with 12 bases between. Profiling relied on immunoSEQ multiplex PCR, and the TCRdb table lists in-frame clones only, not all of them. The table includes under 200,000 clones, 86% detected once. This clonotype was obtained from a woman aged 25 to 39 in good health and CMV-seronegative. This chain connects TRBV10-3 to TRBJ2-7; D may be TRBD2 (6 bases). The sequencing input was PBMCs. Here the CDR3 DNA reads TGTGCCATCAGTGATTCGGGGGACCTCTACGAGCAGTACTTC. Amino acids: CAISDSGDLYEQYF.